This T cell receptor (beta chain) appears in the sequencing data of a study of T cell responses to AZD1222 COVID-19 vaccine. Regarding the study as a whole: White British ancestry dominated among donors, who included more females, and clonal diversity was possibly underestimated. The study reported that nearly half of spike-specific TCRs target unmutated variant regions. Compared with day 0, the breadth and depth of the Spike-specific TCR repertoire rose significantly after two doses of AZD1222. It was only a handful of AZD1222 recipients who were seropositive at baseline.

Data came from immunoSEQ multiplex PCR; TCRdb stores just in-frame clones and leaves some out. Seen here are about 270,000 clones, 94% observed once, and the top ten hold roughly 0.51%. There are 16 residues in the CDR3. The V end was cut by 5 bases, the J end by 0 bases, with 14 bases between. CDR1 is SEHNR and CDR2 is FQNEAQ in the germline V gene (reference sequence). About this clone itself: The antigen is undetermined.

Source: peripheral blood, taken 28 days after the second AZD1222 dose. The clonotype originates from an adult who received the AZD1222 COVID-19 vaccine. The chain uses TRBV7-9 and TRBJ1-3; D is unresolved. The CDR3 loop reads CASSPSRSGSGNTIYF. The CDR3 coding sequence is TGTGCCAGCAGCCCCTCGAGGTCCGGCTCTGGAAACACCATATATTTT.